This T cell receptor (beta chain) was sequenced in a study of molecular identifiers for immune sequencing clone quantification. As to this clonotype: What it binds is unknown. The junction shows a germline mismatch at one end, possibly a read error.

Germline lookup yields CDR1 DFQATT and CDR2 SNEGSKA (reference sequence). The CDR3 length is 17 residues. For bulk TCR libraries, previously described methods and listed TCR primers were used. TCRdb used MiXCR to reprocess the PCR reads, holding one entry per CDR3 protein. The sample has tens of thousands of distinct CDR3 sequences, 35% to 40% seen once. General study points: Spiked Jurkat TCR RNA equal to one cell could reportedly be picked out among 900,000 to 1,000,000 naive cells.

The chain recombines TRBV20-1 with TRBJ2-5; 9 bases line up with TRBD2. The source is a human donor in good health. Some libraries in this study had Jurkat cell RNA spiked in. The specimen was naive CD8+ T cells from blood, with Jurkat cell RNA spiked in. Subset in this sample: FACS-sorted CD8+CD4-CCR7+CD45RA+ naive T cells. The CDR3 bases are TGCAGTGCTAGAGGGGGACCAGCGGGAGGTTTTCGAGAGGCCCAGTACTTC. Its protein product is CSARGGPAGGFREAQYF.